A selection of T cell receptor beta chains follows, all from one sample in a study of identifying expanded T cells in peripheral blood. Only in-frame clones appear in the TCRdb table, and some are missing; sequencing was by immunoSEQ multiplex PCR. The repertoire consists of roughly 81,000 clones, with around 84% occurring once and the leading ten covering 15% to 20%. The sample comprised blood. All receptors derive from a person aged 18 to 75 in good health. CDR3s include the opening cysteine and the closing phenylalanine or tryptophan. A D gene is named only where the DNA matches it firmly. Clone size, where shown, is once, few, many, or a class for clones that have expanded.

size: NA; V: TRBV4-1; J: TRBJ1-2; D: TRBD1; DNA: TGCGCCAGCAGCCCACAGGGGGTGGGTGGCTACACCTTC; CDR3: CASSPQGVGGYTF
size: few; V: TRBV14; J: TRBJ1-2; D: NA; DNA: TGTGCCAGCAAGGGGCGGAATGGCTACACCTTC; CDR3: CASKGRNGYTF
size: NA; V: TRBV19; J: TRBJ2-1; D: NA; DNA: TGTGCCAGTAGTATTGCGGTCTACAATGAGCAGTTCTTC; CDR3: CASSIAVYNEQFF
size: NA; V: TRBV7-2; J: TRBJ1-5; D: NA; DNA: TGTGCCAGCAGCTTAGTGCCCCGACTGCAGCCCCAGCATTTT; CDR3: CASSLVPRLQPQHF
size: few; V: TRBV7-9; J: TRBJ2-5; D: NA; DNA: TGTGCCAGCAGCTTAGTTCCCTCCGGGCTAGAGACCCAGTACTTC; CDR3: CASSLVPSGLETQYF
size: NA; V: TRBV20-1; J: TRBJ1-2; D: NA; DNA: TGCAGTGCCCCGGAGAACTATGGCTACACCTTC; CDR3: CSAPENYGYTF
size: once; V: TRBV15; J: TRBJ2-7; D: TRBD2; DNA: TGTGCCACCAGCAGAGATACGGGAGGTCCAAGCTCCTACGAGCAGTACTTC; CDR3: CATSRDTGGPSSYEQYF
size: NA; V: TRBV13; J: TRBJ2-7; D: TRBD2; DNA: TGTGCCAGCAGCTTAGCGGGACTAGCGGGGAGCTCCTACGAGCAGTACTTC; CDR3: CASSLAGLAGSSYEQYF
size: NA; V: TRBV7-9; J: TRBJ2-3; D: NA; DNA: TGTGCCAGCAGTCCGTCAGGGACAGATACGCAGTATTTT; CDR3: CASSPSGTDTQYF
size: NA; V: TRBV28; J: TRBJ1-2; D: TRBD1; DNA: TGTGCCAGCAGTTTCCCGAGTCCGGGACAGGGCAATGGCTACACCTTC; CDR3: CASSFPSPGQGNGYTF
size: NA; V: TRBV7-2; J: TRBJ2-3; D: NA; DNA: TGTGCCAGCAGCTTAGATTTCGGGGCTAGCACAGATACGCAGTATTTT; CDR3: CASSLDFGASTDTQYF
size: NA; V: TRBV14; J: TRBJ2-5; D: NA; DNA: TGTGCCAGCAGCCAACTAGCGCAAGAGACCCAGTACTTC; CDR3: CASSQLAQETQYF
size: few; V: TRBV25-1; J: TRBJ2-3; D: TRBD1; DNA: TGTGCCAGCAGTCCAACAGGGGGCCCAGCAGATACGCAGTATTTT; CDR3: CASSPTGGPADTQYF
size: NA; V: TRBV4-3; J: TRBJ1-1; D: TRBD1; DNA: TGCGCCAGCAGCACACAGGGGGTCGGCACTGAAGCTTTCTTT; CDR3: CASSTQGVGTEAFF
size: NA; V: TRBV7-3; J: TRBJ2-7; D: TRBD2; DNA: TGTGCCAGCAGCTTCTCGGCTAGCGGGGCCTACGAGCAGTACTTC; CDR3: CASSFSASGAYEQYF
size: NA; V: TRBV30; J: TRBJ1-5; D: NA; DNA: TGTGCCTGGAGGGACAGCCTACCCAATCAGCCCCAGCATTTT; CDR3: CAWRDSLPNQPQHF
size: NA; V: TRBV2; J: TRBJ2-1; D: NA; DNA: TGTGCCAGCATTGAAGTGTCTCCCTCCTACAATGAGCAGTTCTTC; CDR3: CASIEVSPSYNEQFF
size: NA; V: TRBV11-2; J: TRBJ1-1; D: NA; DNA: TGTGCCAGCAGCTTAGGGGGGTGGGACACTGAAGCTTTCTTT; CDR3: CASSLGGWDTEAFF
size: NA; V: TRBV5-1; J: TRBJ1-4; D: TRBD1; DNA: TGCGCCAGCAGCTTGTCCAGGGGGCGGGATGAAAAACTGTTTTTT; CDR3: CASSLSRGRDEKLFF
size: NA; V: TRBV19; J: TRBJ2-2; D: NA; DNA: TGTGCCAGTAGTGACCTAGCGATTGCCGGGGAGCTGTTTTTT; CDR3: CASSDLAIAGELFF
size: once; V: TRBV10-2; J: TRBJ2-7; D: TRBD2; DNA: TGCGCCAGCAGTAATAGATTCTCCCCCGGGACTAGCGGGAGTTCCTACGAGCAGTACTTC; CDR3: CASSNRFSPGTSGSSYEQYF
size: NA; V: TRBV28; J: TRBJ2-1; D: NA; DNA: TGTGCCAGCAGTTTACTGAGCTCCTACAATGAGCAGTTCTTC; CDR3: CASSLLSSYNEQFF
size: NA; V: TRBV4-3; J: TRBJ1-2; D: TRBD1; DNA: TGCGCCAGCAGCTCCTCCCTTCCAGGACAGGGGGTCTCGGTACATGGCTACACCTTC; CDR3: CASSSSLPGQGVSVHGYTF
size: NA; V: TRBV7-3; J: TRBJ2-1; D: TRBD2; DNA: TGTGCCAGCAGCTCGGGACTAGCGGGAGGACCTTACAATGAGCAGTTCTTC; CDR3: CASSSGLAGGPYNEQFF